This TCR beta chain was recovered during a study of blood T cell repertoires in COVID-19. Study context: Donors in the United States, Italy and Spain gave samples during acute or convalescent COVID-19.

The study assigned cohorts using participant-reported clinical history. V shed 5 bases, J shed 5 bases, and the junction held 7 bases outside the gene matches. Germline-derived CDR1 and CDR2 are SGHAT and FQNNGV. The CDR3 sequence is 16 residues long. Sequencing was performed with immunoSEQ multiplex PCR; in TCRdb, only in-frame clones are kept and a portion is missing. This table holds 200,000 to 250,000 clones, about 80% found once. This TCR was recovered from a man between 60 and 70 years old who had recovered from COVID-19. The chain recombines TRBV11-2 with TRBJ2-3; TRBD2 agrees at 13 bases. Specimen: PBMCs or T cells enriched from blood (not recorded which). CDR3 coding DNA: TGTGCCAGCAGCACCCTACTAGCGGGGGGGTTAGATACGCAGTATTTT. It translates to CASSTLLAGGLDTQYF.